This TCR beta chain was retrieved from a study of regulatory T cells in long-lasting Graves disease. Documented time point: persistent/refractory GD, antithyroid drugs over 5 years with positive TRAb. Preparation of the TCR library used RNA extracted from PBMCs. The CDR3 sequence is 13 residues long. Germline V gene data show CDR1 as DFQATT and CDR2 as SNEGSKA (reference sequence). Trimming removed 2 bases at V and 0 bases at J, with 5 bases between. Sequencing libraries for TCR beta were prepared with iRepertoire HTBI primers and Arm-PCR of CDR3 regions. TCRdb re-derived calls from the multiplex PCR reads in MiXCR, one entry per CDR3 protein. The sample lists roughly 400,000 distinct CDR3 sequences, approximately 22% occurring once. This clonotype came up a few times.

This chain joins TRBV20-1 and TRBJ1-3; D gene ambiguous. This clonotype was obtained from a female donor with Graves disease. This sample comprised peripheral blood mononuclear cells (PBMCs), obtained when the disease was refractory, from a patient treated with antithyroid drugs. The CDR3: CSARRSSGNTIYF. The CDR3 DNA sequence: TGCAGTGCTAGACGGTCCTCTGGAAACACCATATATTTT.